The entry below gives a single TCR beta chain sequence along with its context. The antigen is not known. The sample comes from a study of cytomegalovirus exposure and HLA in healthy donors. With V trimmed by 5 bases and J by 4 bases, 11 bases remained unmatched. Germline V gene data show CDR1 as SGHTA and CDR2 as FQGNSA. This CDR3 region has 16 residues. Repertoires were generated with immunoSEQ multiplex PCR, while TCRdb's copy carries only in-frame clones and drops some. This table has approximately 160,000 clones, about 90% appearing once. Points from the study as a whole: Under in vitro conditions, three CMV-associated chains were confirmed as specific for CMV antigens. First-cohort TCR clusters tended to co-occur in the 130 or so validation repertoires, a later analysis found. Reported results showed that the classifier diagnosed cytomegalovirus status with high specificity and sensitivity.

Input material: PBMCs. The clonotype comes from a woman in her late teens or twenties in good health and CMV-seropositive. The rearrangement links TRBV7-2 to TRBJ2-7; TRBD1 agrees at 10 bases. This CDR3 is CASSVTGGPPFYEQYF. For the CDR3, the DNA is TGTGCCAGCAGCGTGACAGGGGGCCCCCCATTTTACGAGCAGTACTTC.